These T cell receptor beta chains were read from a single sample in a study of blood T cell repertoires in COVID-19. Clones were read by immunoSEQ multiplex PCR, and TCRdb kept only the in-frame ones, dropping some. The sample has about 130,000 clones, around nine tenths seen once. Sequencing input: peripheral blood. Receptor source: a man aged 45-65 years with active or convalescent COVID-19. CDR3s include the opening cysteine and the closing phenylalanine or tryptophan. D genes are given only for firm matches. Size is stated for part of the rows, as once, few or many counts, or as a class when the clone is expanded.

d_call	v_call	j_call	clone_size	cdr3_aa	cdr3_nt
TRBD1	TRBV11-2	TRBJ1-4	-	CASRRAGGMEKLFF	TGTGCCAGCAGACGGGCAGGGGGAATGGAAAAACTGTTTTTT
-	TRBV9	TRBJ2-3	-	CASSVSRETRGTDTQYF	TGTGCCAGCAGCGTATCCCGGGAGACAAGAGGGACAGATACGCAGTATTTT
TRBD1	TRBV6-2/TRBV6-3	TRBJ1-2	-	CASSRTGGNYGYTF	TGTGCCAGCAGTAGGACAGGGGGGAACTATGGCTACACCTTC
TRBD2	TRBV11-2	TRBJ2-7	few	CASRVAGGGYEQYF	TGTGCCAGCAGGGTAGCGGGGGGTGGCTACGAGCAGTACTTC
-	TRBV5-1	TRBJ2-5	few	CASSRDTDETQYF	TGCGCCAGCAGCAGGGACACAGACGAGACCCAGTACTTC
TRBD1	TRBV6-5	TRBJ1-4	-	CASRAGTAFEKLFF	TGTGCCAGCAGGGCCGGGACAGCCTTTGAAAAACTGTTTTTT
TRBD1	TRBV19	TRBJ1-6	-	CASSTTGGRDSPLHF	TGTGCCAGTAGTACAACAGGGGGCCGGGATTCACCCCTCCACTTT
TRBD1	TRBV27	TRBJ1-5	-	CASLYGWADRDQPQHF	TGTGCCAGCCTGTATGGGTGGGCAGACAGGGATCAGCCCCAGCATTTT
TRBD1	TRBV2	TRBJ1-6	-	CASSISGQGNSPLHF	TGTGCCAGCAGTATTTCGGGACAGGGGAATTCACCCCTCCACTTT
-	TRBV6-5	TRBJ2-5	-	CASSYGAVLSTQYF	TGTGCCAGCAGTTACGGGGCGGTCCTTTCGACCCAGTACTTC
-	TRBV19	TRBJ2-6	-	CASSIFSGSGANVLTF	TGTGCCAGTAGTATTTTTTCGGGGTCTGGGGCCAACGTCCTGACTTTC
TRBD1	TRBV5-1	TRBJ1-1	few	CASSTQGAPNTEAFF	TGCGCCAGCAGCACACAGGGGGCGCCGAACACTGAAGCTTTCTTT
TRBD2	TRBV10-2	TRBJ2-7	-	CASEKRIAGVSGRAHEQYF	TGCGCCAGTGAAAAGCGTATAGCAGGGGTTAGCGGGAGGGCTCACGAGCAGTACTTC
TRBD1	TRBV7-9	TRBJ2-7	-	CASSSTGVGEQYF	TGTGCCAGCAGCTCTACAGGGGTGGGCGAGCAGTACTTC
TRBD1	TRBV30	TRBJ2-3	-	CAWSVRQGADTQYF	TGTGCCTGGAGTGTACGTCAGGGGGCAGATACGCAGTATTTT
-	TRBV12-5	TRBJ1-4	-	CASGSEGTGLPDF	TGTGCTAGTGGTTCGGAAGGAACAGGGCTGCCTGATTTT
TRBD1	TRBV20-1	TRBJ1-4	-	CSASGTGVAEKLFF	TGCAGTGCTAGTGGGACAGGGGTGGCTGAAAAACTGTTTTTT
-	TRBV9	TRBJ2-3	-	CASSVTDTDTQYF	TGTGCCAGCAGCGTAACAGACACAGATACGCAGTATTTT